These 17 T cell receptor beta chains were all obtained from the same sample, sequenced in a study of T cells in Graves' hyperthyroidism and ophthalmopathy. What was amplified from RNA transcripts were TCR beta CDR3 regions. First-round RT-PCR targeting the TCR CDR3 was performed with the HTBI primer set. TCRdb used MiXCR to reprocess the multiplex PCR reads, holding one entry per CDR3 protein. Among fewer than 550,000 distinct CDR3 sequences listed, 15% to 17% were seen once. Sequenced: blood. All receptors come from a young woman with Graves' hyperthyroidism.

The chain couples TRBV7-9 to TRBJ2-1, with 11 bases lining up with TRBD2. CDR1 SEHNR and CDR2 FQNEAQ come from the germline V gene (reference sequence). The CDR3 length is 17 residues. J lost 2 bases, V lost 1 base, and 4 bases had no gene match. The CDR3 region is CASSLVIAGGPYNEQFF. CDR3 nucleotide sequence: TGTGCCAGCAGCTTAGTGATAGCGGGGGGGCCCTACAATGAGCAGTTCTTC.

This clonotype was seen repeatedly, ten times or more. The chain couples TRBV2 to TRBJ2-7; D gene ambiguous. Deletions cut 4 bases from V and 0 bases from J, with 7 bases between. The CDR3 totals 13 residues. Germline V gene lookup returns CDR1 SNHLY and CDR2 FYNNEI. DNA of the CDR3: TGTGCCAGCAGTGCTGACGGCTCCTACGAGCAGTACTTC. Its protein is CASSADGSYEQYF.

V and J are TRBV6-1 and TRBJ2-7; 11 bases are a match to TRBD2. The V segment lost 4 bases and the J segment 7 bases; nucleotides outside the gene matches: 9. CDR3 length equals 15 residues. Germline assignment: CDR1 MNHNS and CDR2 SASEGT. CDR3 bases: TGTGCCAGCAGTGCCCTAGCGGGGGGCGTCGGGGAGCAGTACTTC. It yields the protein CASSALAGGVGEQYF.

The table lists this clonotype with a few counts. This chain links TRBV19 with TRBJ2-2; 10 bases fit TRBD2. V gave up 6 bases and J gave up 4 bases; unmatched junction bases: 5. Germline loops: CDR1 LNHDA, CDR2 SQIVND (reference sequence). The CDR3 is made up of 15 amino acids. CDR3 region: CASRVLAGSTGELFF. The DNA for the CDR3 is TGTGCCAGTAGGGTACTAGCGGGAAGCACCGGGGAGCTGTTTTTT.

This chain joins TRBV11-3 and TRBJ2-1; 7 bases are shared with TRBD2. The germline CDR1 and CDR2 sequences are SGHNT and YENEEA. Unmatched junction bases numbered 14, after V lost 4 bases and J lost 8 bases. The CDR3 covers 16 residues. In DNA, the CDR3 is TGTGCCAGCAGCTGGGTGAGCGGGACCCCACGGTATGAGCAGTTCTTC. Residues: CASSWVSGTPRYEQFF.

The J gene is TRBJ2-7, the V gene TRBV29-1; the D gene could be TRBD1 or TRBD2 (5 bases each). The germline gives CDR1 SQVTM, CDR2 ANQGSEA. V dropped 1 base and J dropped 4 bases, with 11 bases sitting between them. The CDR3 covers 13 residues. CDR3 in amino acids: CSVEVWGPYEQYF. In DNA, the CDR3 is TGCAGCGTTGAAGTTTGGGGACCATACGAGCAGTACTTC.

There are a few counts of this clonotype. The chain joins TRBV19 to TRBJ2-2, with TRBD2 as a possible D gene (6 bases). In germline, CDR1 is LNHDA, CDR2 SQIVND (reference sequence). V was trimmed by 11 bases and J by 1 base, leaving 11 bases between them. The CDR3 has 13 amino acids. The CDR3 DNA follows: TGTGCCGTGACGGGGGAGAACACCGGGGAGCTGTTTTTT. Protein product: CAVTGENTGELFF.

The V and J genes are TRBV27 and TRBJ2-7; 7 bases agree with TRBD1. The length of the CDR3 is 13 residues. Germline CDR1 reads MNHEY; CDR2 reads SMNVEV (reference sequence). J lost 5 bases, V lost 4 bases, and 5 bases had no gene match. CDR3 in amino acids: CASSSTGVDEQYF. Here the CDR3 DNA reads TGTGCCAGCAGTTCCACAGGGGTTGACGAGCAGTACTTC.

This clonotype appeared many times. The chain uses TRBV11-2 and TRBJ2-2; D possibly corresponds to TRBD2 (6 bases). Germline V lookup: CDR1 SGHAT, CDR2 FQNNGV. Trimming shortened V by 8 bases and J by 5 bases, and 12 bases separated the two germline ends. The CDR3 runs 13 residues. The CDR3 DNA follows: TGTGCCAGCGGGACTTCGAGGACCGGGGAGCTGTTTTTT. The encoded protein is CASGTSRTGELFF.

This clonotype was counted many times. The chain carries TRBV5-6 and TRBJ2-3; TRBD2 agrees at 11 bases. CDR1 and CDR2 (germline): SGHDT, YYEEEE. The CDR3 has 15 amino acids. V shed 4 bases, J shed 6 bases, and the junction held 7 bases outside the gene matches. Written as DNA, the CDR3 is TGTGCCAGCAGCCCACTAGCGGGGGCGTCGGATACGCAGTATTTT. This codes for CASSPLAGASDTQYF.

This clonotype was counted ten times or more. This chain links TRBV7-2 with TRBJ2-7, with D maybe TRBD1 (6 bases). The CDR3 sequence is 18 residues long. Germline CDR1 reads SGHTA; CDR2 reads FQGNSA. Trimming removed 4 bases at V and 7 bases at J, with 29 bases between. The chain's CDR3 is CASSSRLAYWGPGTEQYF. CDR3 DNA: TGTGCCAGCAGCTCCCGGCTAGCCTATTGGGGGCCGGGGACGGAGCAGTACTTC.

This clonotype has a count of ten or more. The chain couples TRBV12-3 or TRBV12-4 to TRBJ2-7; D remains unclear. The CDR3 extends over 16 amino acids. Trimming pared 6 bases from V and 4 bases from J, leaving 22 bases between. CDR3 nucleotide sequence: TGTGCCAGCAGCTCTCTGGAAGGAATGAACCGATACGAGCAGTACTTC. Protein product: CASSSLEGMNRYEQYF.

This rearrangement joins TRBV19 to TRBJ2-4; no firm D call. Germline lookup yields CDR1 LNHDA and CDR2 SQIVND (reference sequence). V was pared by 5 bases and J by 2 bases, with 19 bases between. The CDR3 is made up of 17 amino acids. CDR3 nucleotides: TGTGCCAGTAGTCCCCTTGAATCCGTTGAGACCAAAAACATTCAGTACTTC. This gives the protein CASSPLESVETKNIQYF.

Of note for this clonotype: A much larger clone lies a single base off, so this may be a read error. The chain is built from TRBV28 and TRBJ1-6; D is uncertain. The CDR3 extends over 18 amino acids. Germline V gene data show CDR1 as MDHEN and CDR2 as SYDVKM. The CDR3 region has the DNA TGTGCCTGCAGTTTATTAAATATCGGACTGCGATTGGATTCACCCCTCCACTTT. This encodes CACSLLNIGLRLDSPLHF.

This clonotype has ten or more counts. The chain combines TRBV2 with TRBJ2-1; no firm D call. The length of the CDR3 is 13 residues. Germline values: CDR1 SNHLY, CDR2 FYNNEI. Trimming removed 7 bases from V and 6 bases from J, with 13 bases in between. The CDR3 DNA is TGTGCCAGCAATTTAGGGTCTTTCAATGAGCAGTTCTTC. Protein: CASNLGSFNEQFF. Full variable domain (remainder filled in from reference TRBV2 and TRBJ2-1): EPEVTQTPSHQVTQMGQEVILRCVPISNHLYFYWYRQILGQKVEFLVSFYNNEISEKSEIFDDQFSVERPDGSNFTLKIRSTKLEDSAMYFCASNLGSFNEQFFGPGTRLTVL.

There are many counts of this clonotype. V usage is TRBV12-3 or TRBV12-4 and J usage is TRBJ2-7; D is tentatively TRBD1 or TRBD2 (5 bases each). Trimming pared 1 base from V and 2 bases from J, leaving 12 bases between. CDR3 length: 15 residues. CDR3 in amino acids: CASSLESLGAYEQYF. The DNA for the CDR3 is TGTGCCAGCAGTTTAGAGTCGTTGGGGGCCTACGAGCAGTACTTC.

This clonotype was recorded many times. CDR3 DNA: TGTGCCAGCAGTCGAGCGGGAGGGGCAGATACGCAGTATTTT. Protein sequence: CASSRAGGADTQYF. The chain employs TRBV14 and TRBJ2-3; 10 bases map to TRBD2. The CDR3 consists of 14 residues. Germline V lookup: CDR1 SGHDN, CDR2 FVKESK. The trim removed 6 bases at V and 4 bases at J, leaving 4 bases unmatched.